The 7 T cell receptor beta chains listed next were all sequenced from one sample in a study of T-cell reconstitution after alpha-beta-depleted transplantation in children. Construction of the TCRbeta library involved unique molecular identifiers. TCRdb processed the PCR reads anew with MiXCR; each CDR3 protein has one entry. The top ten hold roughly 10% of the sample, which has 95,000 to 150,000 distinct CDR3 sequences, roughly 23% seen once. The starting material was PBMCs, mostly from graft donor cells, obtained 180 days after TCRalphabeta/CD19-depleted stem cell transplant. Every receptor here comes from a male patient aged 2 to 9 who had a stem cell transplant for chronic granulomatous disease, so the T cells may come from the graft donor.

The chain has TRBV15 and TRBJ2-1, with D possibly being TRBD2 (6 bases). Per germline, CDR1 LNHNV and CDR2 YYDKDF (reference sequence). The CDR3 extends over 19 amino acids. Trimming left V 0 bases short and J 0 bases short, with 18 bases between. The CDR3 is CATSRDLSAGRRSYNEQFF. In DNA form, the CDR3 reads TGTGCCACCAGCAGAGATCTTTCGGCGGGGCGCCGCTCCTACAATGAGCAGTTCTTC.

CDR3 coding DNA: TGTGCCAGCAGCTTCTTCGGGACTAGCGGGACCAATGAGCAGTTCTTC. Amino acids: CASSFFGTSGTNEQFF. The V and J genes are TRBV7-6 and TRBJ2-1; 13 nucleotides line up with TRBD2. Per germline, CDR1 SGHVS and CDR2 FNYEAQ. V lost 3 bases to trimming and J lost 6 bases; unmatched junction nucleotides: 5. The CDR3 is 16 residues long.

This chain uses TRBV4-2 with TRBJ2-1; 12 positions match TRBD2. Germline-derived CDR1 and CDR2 are LGHNA and YNFKEQ. V lost 0 bases, J lost 3 bases, and 6 bases stayed unmatched. The CDR3 runs to 18 residues. In DNA, the CDR3 is TGTGCCAGCAGCCAAGATAGGCTAGCGGGAGGGGTCTACAATGAGCAGTTCTTC. Its translation is CASSQDRLAGGVYNEQFF.

This clonotype appeared a single time. The chain combines TRBV27 with TRBJ2-2; a possible D gene is TRBD1 (6 bases). Trimming left V 4 bases short and J 9 bases short, with 18 bases between. The germline CDR1 and CDR2 sequences are MNHEY and SMNVEV (reference sequence). The CDR3 runs to 15 residues. The CDR3, as DNA: TGTGCCAGCAGTTCCACCCCTACAGGGACCTGGGAGCTGTTTTTT. Its protein is CASSSTPTGTWELFF.

This clonotype has just a few counts. The chain uses TRBV6-1 and TRBJ1-2; weak D call: TRBD1 (6 bases). CDR3 length equals 11 residues. Deletions cut 10 bases from V and 3 bases from J, with 9 bases between. Germline CDR1 and CDR2: MNHNS and SASEGT. The CDR3 spells CAIQGYYGYTF. CDR3 bases: TGTGCCATACAGGGTTACTATGGCTACACCTTC.

The chain is built from TRBV5-1 and TRBJ2-7, with a tentative D call TRBD1 (6 bases). This CDR3 comprises 17 residues. Germline values: CDR1 SGHRS, CDR2 YFSETQ. The V gene lost 0 bases and the J gene lost 0 bases, with 16 bases spanning the gap. As DNA, the CDR3 is TGCGCCAGCAGCTTGGGTCCACAGGGATCTATCTCCTACGAGCAGTACTTC. Its protein product is CASSLGPQGSISYEQYF.

This clonotype showed up many times. The chain employs TRBV15 and TRBJ2-4; 7 nucleotides match TRBD1. The germline V gene has CDR1 LNHNV and CDR2 YYDKDF (reference sequence). Unmatched junction bases numbered 7, after V lost 0 bases and J lost 8 bases. The CDR3 is 15 amino acids. CDR3 bases: TGTGCCACCAGCAGAGATGTGACAGGGTTGGACATTCAGTACTTC. Its translation: CATSRDVTGLDIQYF.